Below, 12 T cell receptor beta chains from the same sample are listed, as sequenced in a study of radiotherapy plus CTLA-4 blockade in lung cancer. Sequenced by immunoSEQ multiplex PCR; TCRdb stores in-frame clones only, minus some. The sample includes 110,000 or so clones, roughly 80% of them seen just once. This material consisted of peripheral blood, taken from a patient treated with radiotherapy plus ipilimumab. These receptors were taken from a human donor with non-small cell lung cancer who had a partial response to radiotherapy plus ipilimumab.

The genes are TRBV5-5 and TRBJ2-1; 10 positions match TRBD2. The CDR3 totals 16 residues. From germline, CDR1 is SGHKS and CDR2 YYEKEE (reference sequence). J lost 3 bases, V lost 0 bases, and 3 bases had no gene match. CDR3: CASSLGLAGRYNEQFF. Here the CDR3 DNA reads TGTGCCAGCAGCTTGGGACTAGCGGGCCGCTACAATGAGCAGTTCTTC.

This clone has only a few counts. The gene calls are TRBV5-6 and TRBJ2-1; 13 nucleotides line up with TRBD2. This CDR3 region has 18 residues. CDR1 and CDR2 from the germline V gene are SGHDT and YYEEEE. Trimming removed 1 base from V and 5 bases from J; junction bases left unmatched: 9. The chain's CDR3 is CASSLSPGTSGINNEQFF. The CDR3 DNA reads TGTGCCAGCAGCTTGTCTCCCGGGACTAGCGGGATAAACAATGAGCAGTTCTTC.

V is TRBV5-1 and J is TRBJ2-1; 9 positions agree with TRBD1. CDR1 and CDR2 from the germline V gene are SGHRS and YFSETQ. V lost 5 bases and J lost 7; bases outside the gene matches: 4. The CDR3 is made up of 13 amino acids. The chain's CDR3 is CASRQGAGNEQFF. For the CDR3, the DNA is TGCGCCAGCAGACAGGGGGCTGGTAATGAGCAGTTCTTC.

The CDR3 is CASSLNQVSTEAFF. In DNA, the CDR3 is TGTGCCAGCAGTTTAAATCAGGTGTCGACTGAAGCTTTCTTT. This chain uses TRBV28 with TRBJ1-1; D is ambiguous. V dropped 2 bases and J dropped 5 bases, with 12 bases sitting between them. Germline CDR1 is MDHEN and CDR2 is SYDVKM. The CDR3 covers 14 residues.

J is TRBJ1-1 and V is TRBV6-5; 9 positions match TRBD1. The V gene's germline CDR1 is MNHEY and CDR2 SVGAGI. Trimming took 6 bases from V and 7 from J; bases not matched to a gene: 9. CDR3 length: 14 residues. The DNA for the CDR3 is TGTGCCAGCAGGAGGACAGGGGCTAACTTTGAAGCTTTCTTT. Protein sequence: CASRRTGANFEAFF.

The CDR3, as DNA: TGTGCCAGTAGTACTAAGGGACAGGCAACTAATGAAAAACTGTTTTTT. Amino acid sequence: CASSTKGQATNEKLFF. V gene TRBV19 combines with J gene TRBJ1-4; the match to TRBD1 covers 8 bases. The CDR3 runs to 16 residues. Unmatched junction bases numbered 4, after V lost 4 bases and J lost 0 bases. Germline V gene data show CDR1 as LNHDA and CDR2 as SQIVND (reference sequence). Full variable domain (missing parts from reference TRBV19 and TRBJ1-4): DGGITQSPKYLFRKEGQNVTLSCEQNLNHDAMYWYRQDPGQGLRLIYYSQIVNDFQKGDIAEGYSVSREKKESFPLTVTSAQKNPTAFYLCASSTKGQATNEKLFFGSGTQLSVL.

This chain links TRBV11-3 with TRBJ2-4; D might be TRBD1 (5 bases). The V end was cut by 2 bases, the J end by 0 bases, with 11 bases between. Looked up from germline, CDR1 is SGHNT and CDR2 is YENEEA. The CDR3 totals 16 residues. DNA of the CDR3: TGTGCCAGCAGCTTAAATCAGGGATTAGCCAAAAACATTCAGTACTTC. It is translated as CASSLNQGLAKNIQYF.

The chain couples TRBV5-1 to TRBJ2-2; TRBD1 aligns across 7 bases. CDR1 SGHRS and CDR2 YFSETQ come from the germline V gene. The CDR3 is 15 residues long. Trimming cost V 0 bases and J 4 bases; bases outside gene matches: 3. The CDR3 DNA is TGCGCCAGCAGCTTGGAGGGACAGACCACCGGGGAGCTGTTTTTT. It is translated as CASSLEGQTTGELFF.

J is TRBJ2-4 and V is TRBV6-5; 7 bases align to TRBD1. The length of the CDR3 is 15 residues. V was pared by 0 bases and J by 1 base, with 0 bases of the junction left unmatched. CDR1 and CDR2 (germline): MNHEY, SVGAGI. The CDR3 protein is CASSYSQGAKNIQYF. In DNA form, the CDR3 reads TGTGCCAGCAGTTACTCACAGGGGGCCAAAAACATTCAGTACTTC.

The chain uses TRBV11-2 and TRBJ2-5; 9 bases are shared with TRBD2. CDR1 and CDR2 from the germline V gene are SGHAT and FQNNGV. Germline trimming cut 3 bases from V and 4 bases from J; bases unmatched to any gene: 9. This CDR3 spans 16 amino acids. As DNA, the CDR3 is TGTGCCAGCAGCTTGAGTAGCGGGAGTCGTAGAGAGACCCAGTACTTC. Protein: CASSLSSGSRRETQYF.

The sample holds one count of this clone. The chain's CDR3 is CASHKGTGGYTF. The CDR3 DNA reads as TGTGCCAGCCATAAGGGAACAGGTGGCTACACCTTC. The chain is built from TRBV6-5 and TRBJ1-2; D perhaps matches TRBD1 (5 bases). Trimming shortened V by 8 bases and J by 7 bases, and 14 bases separated the two germline ends. The germline V gene encodes CDR1 MNHEY and CDR2 SVGAGI. The CDR3 loop spans 12 amino acids.

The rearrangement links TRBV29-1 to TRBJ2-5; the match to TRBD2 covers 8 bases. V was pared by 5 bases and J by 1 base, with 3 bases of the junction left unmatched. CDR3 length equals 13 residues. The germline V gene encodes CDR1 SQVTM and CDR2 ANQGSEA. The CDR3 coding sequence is TGCAGCGTTCGGGGGGGTTTCCAAGAGACCCAGTACTTC. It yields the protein CSVRGGFQETQYF.